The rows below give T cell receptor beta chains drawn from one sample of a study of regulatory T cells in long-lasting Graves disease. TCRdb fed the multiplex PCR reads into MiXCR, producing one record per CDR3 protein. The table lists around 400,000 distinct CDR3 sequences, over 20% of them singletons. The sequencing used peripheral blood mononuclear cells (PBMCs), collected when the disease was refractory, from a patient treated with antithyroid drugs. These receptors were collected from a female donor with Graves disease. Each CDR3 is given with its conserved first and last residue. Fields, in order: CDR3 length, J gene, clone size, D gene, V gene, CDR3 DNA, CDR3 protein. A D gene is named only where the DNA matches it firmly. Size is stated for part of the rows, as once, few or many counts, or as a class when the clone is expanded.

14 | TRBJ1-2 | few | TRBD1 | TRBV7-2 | TGTGCCAGCAGCAAAGGGGACAGGGCTGGTGGCTACACCTTC | CASSKGDRAGGYTF
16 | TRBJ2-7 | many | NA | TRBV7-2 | TGTGCCAGCAGCTTAGATCGTTCAGTTGCAGGCTACGAGCAGTACTTC | CASSLDRSVAGYEQYF
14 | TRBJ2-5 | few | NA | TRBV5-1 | TGCGCCAGCAGCTCCATGGGACGGCAAGAGACCCAGTACTTC | CASSSMGRQETQYF
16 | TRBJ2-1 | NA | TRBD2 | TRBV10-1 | TGCGCCAGCAGCGGTAGCGGGGGTACTGGATACAATGAGCAGTTCTTC | CASSGSGGTGYNEQFF
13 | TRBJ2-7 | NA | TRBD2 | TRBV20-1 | TGCAGTGTCGGGGAGGGAGGCCTCTACGAGCAGTACTTC | CSVGEGGLYEQYF
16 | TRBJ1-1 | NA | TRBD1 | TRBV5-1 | TGCGCCAGCAGCCCAGATATGACAGGGGGCTCAGCCAAAGCTTTCTTT | CASSPDMTGGSAKAFF
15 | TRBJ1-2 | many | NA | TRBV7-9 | TGTGCCAGCAGCTTCGAGGGGCTGGGTAACTATGGCTACACCTTC | CASSFEGLGNYGYTF
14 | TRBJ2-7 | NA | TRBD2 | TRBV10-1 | TGCGCCAGCAGTGAAGATAGCGGGAGCTACGGGCAGTACTTC | CASSEDSGSYGQYF
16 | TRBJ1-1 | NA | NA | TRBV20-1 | TGCAGTGCTAGGGCCGTGTTGAGGGTTGGGGACACTGAAGCTTTCTTT | CSARAVLRVGDTEAFF
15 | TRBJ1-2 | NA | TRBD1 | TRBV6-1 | TGTGCCAGCAGTCGGACAGGCGTGAAGGGGAGAGGCTACACCTTC | CASSRTGVKGRGYTF
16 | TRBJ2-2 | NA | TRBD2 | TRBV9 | TGTGCCAGCAGCGTCGGGGGGAGTCGCTACACCGGGGAGCTGTTTTTT | CASSVGGSRYTGELFF
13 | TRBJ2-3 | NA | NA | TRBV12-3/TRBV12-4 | TGTGCCACCTACTCGACTAGCACAGATACGCAGTATTTT | CATYSTSTDTQYF
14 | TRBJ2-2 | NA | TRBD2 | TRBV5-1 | TGCGCCAGCAGGCTGCGGGGGAGGACCGGGGAGCTGTTTTTT | CASRLRGRTGELFF
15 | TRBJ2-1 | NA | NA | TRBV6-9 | TGTGCCAGCAGTTACTCTTTTGACTCCTACAATGAGCAGTTCTTC | CASSYSFDSYNEQFF
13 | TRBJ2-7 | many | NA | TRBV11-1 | TGTGCCAGCAGCCCCGGGAGCCAGGGTTGGCAGTACTTC | CASSPGSQGWQYF
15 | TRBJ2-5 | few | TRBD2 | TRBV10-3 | TGTGCCATCAGGGCTAGCGGGAGCCCAGAGGAGACCCAGTACTTC | CAIRASGSPEETQYF
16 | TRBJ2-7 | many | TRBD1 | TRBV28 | TGTGCCAGCAGTTTATTCGGGACAGCAATTGCCTACGAGCAGTACTTC | CASSLFGTAIAYEQYF
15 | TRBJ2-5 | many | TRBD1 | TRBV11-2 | TGTGCCAGCAGCTTAGAGGGACAGGGATCCGAGACCCAGTACTTC | CASSLEGQGSETQYF
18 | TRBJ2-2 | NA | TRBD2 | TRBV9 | TGTGCCAGCAGCCCAGGAGGTCGGACTAGCGGGGACACCGGGGAGCTGTTTTTT | CASSPGGRTSGDTGELFF
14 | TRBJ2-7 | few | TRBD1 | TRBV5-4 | TGTGCCAGCAGCCCCGGGACAGGGATATACGAGCAGTACTTC | CASSPGTGIYEQYF
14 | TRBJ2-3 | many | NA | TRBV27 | TGTGCCAGCAGTTTATCGATGAGCACAGATACGCAGTATTTT | CASSLSMSTDTQYF
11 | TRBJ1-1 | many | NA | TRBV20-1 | TGCAGTGCTAGTCCGGGGTGGGCCCCCTTCTTT | CSASPGWAPFF
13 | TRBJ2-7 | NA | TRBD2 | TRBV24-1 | TGTGCCACCAGCGCCGGGGAGGGCTACGAGCAGTACTTC | CATSAGEGYEQYF
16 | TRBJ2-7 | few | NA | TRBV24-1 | TGTGCCACCAGTGGTCTGGGAAGGATTCTCTCCTACGAGCAGTACTTC | CATSGLGRILSYEQYF
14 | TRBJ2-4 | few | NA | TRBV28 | TGTGCCAGCAGTGGTAGCGGCCCCAAAAACATTCAGTACTTC | CASSGSGPKNIQYF
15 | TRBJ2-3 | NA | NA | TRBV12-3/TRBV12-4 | TGTGCCAGCACCTCACAGGACACCGGCACAGATACGCAGTATTTT | CASTSQDTGTDTQYF
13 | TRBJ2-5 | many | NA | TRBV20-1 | TGCAGTGCTAGGGTTGGTAGCGTAGAGACCCAGTACTTC | CSARVGSVETQYF
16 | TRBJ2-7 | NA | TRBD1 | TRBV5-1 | TGCGCCAGCAGCTTGGAGCCTAGGACAGGCAACTACGAGCAGTACTTC | CASSLEPRTGNYEQYF
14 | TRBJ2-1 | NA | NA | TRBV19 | TGTGCCAGTAAGTTTACCGAAAGGGGAACAGAGCAGTTCTTC | CASKFTERGTEQFF
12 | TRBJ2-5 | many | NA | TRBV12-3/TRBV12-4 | TGTGCCAGCAATTCCCTCGAGGAGACCCAGTACTTC | CASNSLEETQYF
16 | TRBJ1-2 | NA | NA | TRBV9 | TGTGCCAGCAGCGTAGGCCCTAACAGGGACGGCTATGGCTACACCTTC | CASSVGPNRDGYGYTF
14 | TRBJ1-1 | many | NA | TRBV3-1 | TGTGCCAGCAGCCAAGAAGAGGGGAACACTGAAGCTTTCTTT | CASSQEEGNTEAFF
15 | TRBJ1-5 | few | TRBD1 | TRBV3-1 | TGTGCCAGCAGCCAAGGACAGGGAATAGCCGGGCCCCAGCATTTT | CASSQGQGIAGPQHF
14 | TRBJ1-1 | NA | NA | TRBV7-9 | TGTGCCAGCAGCTTAGCGCTCAGAGGCAGGGAGGCTTTCTTT | CASSLALRGREAFF
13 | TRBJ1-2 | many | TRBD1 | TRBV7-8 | TGTGCCAGCAGCCCTGACAGGGTCACCGGCTACACCTTC | CASSPDRVTGYTF
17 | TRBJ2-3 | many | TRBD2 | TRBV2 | TGTGCCACCGCAGGACTAGTGCGAAGCGAAAGCACAGATACGCAGTATTTT | CATAGLVRSESTDTQYF
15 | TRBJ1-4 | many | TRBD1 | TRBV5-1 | TGCGCCAGCAGCGTCGACAGGGGCAGGAATGAAAAACTGTTTTTT | CASSVDRGRNEKLFF
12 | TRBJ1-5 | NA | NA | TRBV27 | TGTGCCAGCTGGCAGGACAATCAGCCCCAGCATTTT | CASWQDNQPQHF
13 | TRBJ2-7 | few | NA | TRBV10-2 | TGCGCCAGCAGTGAGTTGGGGGCGTACGAGCAGTACTTC | CASSELGAYEQYF
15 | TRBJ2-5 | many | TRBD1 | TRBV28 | TGTGCCAGCAGGTCCGGGACAGGGGCTTCTGAGACCCAGTACTTC | CASRSGTGASETQYF
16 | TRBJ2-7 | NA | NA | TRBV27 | TGTGCCAGCAGTCCCGACACCGGGACGTCTTCCCACGAGCAGTACTTC | CASSPDTGTSSHEQYF
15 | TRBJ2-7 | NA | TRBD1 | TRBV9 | TGTGCCAGCAGCGTAGAGGGACAGGGGGCCTACGAGCAGTACTTC | CASSVEGQGAYEQYF
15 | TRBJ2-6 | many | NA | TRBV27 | TGTGCCAGCAGTCAAGGTGCACCTGGGGCCAACGTCCTGACTTTC | CASSQGAPGANVLTF
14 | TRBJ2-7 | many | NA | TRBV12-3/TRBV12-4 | TGTGCCAGCCAAGACCAGAGCGGATCCTACGAGCAGTACTTC | CASQDQSGSYEQYF
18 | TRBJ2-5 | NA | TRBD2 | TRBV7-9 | TGTGCCAGCAGCCGCGGTTTCGGGGGGCGGCGGGAGGGCGAGACCCAGTACTTC | CASSRGFGGRREGETQYF
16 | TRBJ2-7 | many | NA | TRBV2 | TGTGCCAGCGGCGTCAACGGGGACCGCTCGAACTACGAGCAGTACTTC | CASGVNGDRSNYEQYF
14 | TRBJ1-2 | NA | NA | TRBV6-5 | TGTGCCAGCAGTTACACCAGGTTTGAGTATGGCTACACCTTC | CASSYTRFEYGYTF
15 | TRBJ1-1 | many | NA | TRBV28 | TGTGCCAGCAGTGCCACCGACAGGAGGAACACTGAAGCTTTCTTT | CASSATDRRNTEAFF
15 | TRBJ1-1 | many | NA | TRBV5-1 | TGCGCCAGCCGGGAGCCAGCGGGGTCCGACACTGAAGCTTTCTTT | CASREPAGSDTEAFF
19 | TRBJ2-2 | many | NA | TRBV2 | TGTGCCAGCAGTGTCTATTCTAGCGCAATCAGTGCGAACACCGGGGAGCTGTTTTTT | CASSVYSSAISANTGELFF
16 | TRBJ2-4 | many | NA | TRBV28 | TGTGCCAGCAGTTTGCCCAGGGCGCTAGCCAAAAACATTCAGTACTTC | CASSLPRALAKNIQYF
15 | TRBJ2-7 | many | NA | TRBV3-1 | TGTGCCAGCAGCCAAGGTTTTCAGGCTGCCTACGAGCAGTACTTC | CASSQGFQAAYEQYF
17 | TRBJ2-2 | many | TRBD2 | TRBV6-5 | TGTGCCAGCTGTTTCTCGGGACTAGCGGGAAGCACCGGGGAGCTGTTTTTT | CASCFSGLAGSTGELFF
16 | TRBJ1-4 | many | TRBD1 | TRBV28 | TGTGCCAGCAGTACTCCGGACAGGACGTCTAATGAAAAACTGTTTTTT | CASSTPDRTSNEKLFF
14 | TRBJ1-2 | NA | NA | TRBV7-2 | TGTGCCAGCAGCCCCCCTGGCAGGGGCTATGGCTACACCTTC | CASSPPGRGYGYTF
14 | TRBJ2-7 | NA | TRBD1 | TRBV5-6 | TGTGCCAGCAGCTCCGGGACAGACTACTACGAGCAGTACTTC | CASSSGTDYYEQYF
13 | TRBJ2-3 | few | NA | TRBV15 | TGTGCCACCAGAGTCCCGGGGGCAGATACGCAGTATTTT | CATRVPGADTQYF
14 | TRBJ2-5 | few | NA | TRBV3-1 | TGTGCCAGCAGCCACCCCCCGGGGGAAGAGACCCAGTACTTC | CASSHPPGEETQYF
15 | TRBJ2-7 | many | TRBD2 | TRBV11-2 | TGTGCCAGCAGCTCACTTGGACTAGCCGACTACGAGCAGTACTTC | CASSSLGLADYEQYF
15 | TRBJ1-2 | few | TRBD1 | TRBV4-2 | TGTGCCAGCAGCCTTGGACAGGGCCCATACTATGGCTACACCTTC | CASSLGQGPYYGYTF